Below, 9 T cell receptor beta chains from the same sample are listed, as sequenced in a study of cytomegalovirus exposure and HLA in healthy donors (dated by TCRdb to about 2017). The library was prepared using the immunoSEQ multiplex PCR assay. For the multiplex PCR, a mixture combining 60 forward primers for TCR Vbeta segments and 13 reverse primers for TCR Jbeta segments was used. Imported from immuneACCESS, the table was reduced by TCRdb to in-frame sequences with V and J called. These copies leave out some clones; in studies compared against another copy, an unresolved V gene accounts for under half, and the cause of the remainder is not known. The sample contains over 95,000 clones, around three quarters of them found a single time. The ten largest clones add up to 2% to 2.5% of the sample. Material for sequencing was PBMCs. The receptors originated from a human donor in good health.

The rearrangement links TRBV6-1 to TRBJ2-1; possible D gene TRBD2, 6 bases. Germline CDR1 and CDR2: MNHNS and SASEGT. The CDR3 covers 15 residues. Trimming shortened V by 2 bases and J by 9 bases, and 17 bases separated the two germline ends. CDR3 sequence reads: CASSENAGWRTEQFF. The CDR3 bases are TGTGCCAGCAGTGAAAACGCGGGATGGCGCACTGAGCAGTTCTTC.

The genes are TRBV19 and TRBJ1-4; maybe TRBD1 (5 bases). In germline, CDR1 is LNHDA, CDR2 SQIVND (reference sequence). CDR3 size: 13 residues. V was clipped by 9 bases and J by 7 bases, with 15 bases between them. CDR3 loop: CASGEGWGEKLFF. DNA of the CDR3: TGTGCCAGCGGGGAGGGGTGGGGTGAAAAACTGTTTTTT.

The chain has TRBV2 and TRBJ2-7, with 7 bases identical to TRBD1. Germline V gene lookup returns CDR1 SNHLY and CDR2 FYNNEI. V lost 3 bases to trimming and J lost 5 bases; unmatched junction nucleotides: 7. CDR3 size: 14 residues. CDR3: CASSDSTGIHEQYF. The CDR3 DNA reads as TGTGCCAGCAGTGATTCGACAGGGATACACGAGCAGTACTTC.

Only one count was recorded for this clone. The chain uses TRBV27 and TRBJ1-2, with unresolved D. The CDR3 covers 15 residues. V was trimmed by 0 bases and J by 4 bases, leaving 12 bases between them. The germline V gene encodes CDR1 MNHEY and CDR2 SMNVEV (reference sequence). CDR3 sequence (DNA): TGTGCCAGCAGTTTATCGGCCAGGTATCTCTATGGCTACACCTTC. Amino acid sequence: CASSLSARYLYGYTF.

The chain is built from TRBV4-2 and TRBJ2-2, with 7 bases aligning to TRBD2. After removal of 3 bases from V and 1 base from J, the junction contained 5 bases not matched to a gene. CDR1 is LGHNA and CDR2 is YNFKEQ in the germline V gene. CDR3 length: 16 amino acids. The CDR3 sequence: CASSQAWGGNTGELFF. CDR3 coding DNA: TGTGCCAGCAGCCAGGCTTGGGGGGGGAACACCGGGGAGCTGTTTTTT.

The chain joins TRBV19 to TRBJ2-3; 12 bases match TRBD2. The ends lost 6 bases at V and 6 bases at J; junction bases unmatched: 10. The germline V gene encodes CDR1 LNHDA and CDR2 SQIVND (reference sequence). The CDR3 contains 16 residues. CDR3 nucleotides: TGTGCCAGTAGGCTGACTAGCGGGAGCCCGACGGATACGCAGTATTTT. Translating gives CASRLTSGSPTDTQYF. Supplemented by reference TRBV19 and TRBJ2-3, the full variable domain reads DGGITQSPKYLFRKEGQNVTLSCEQNLNHDAMYWYRQDPGQGLRLIYYSQIVNDFQKGDIAEGYSVSREKKESFPLTVTSAQKNPTAFYLCASRLTSGSPTDTQYFGPGTRLTVL.

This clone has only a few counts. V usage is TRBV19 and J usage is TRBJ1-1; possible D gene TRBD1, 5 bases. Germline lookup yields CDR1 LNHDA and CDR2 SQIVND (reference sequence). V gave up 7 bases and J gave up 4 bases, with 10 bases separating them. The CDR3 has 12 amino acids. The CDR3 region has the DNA TGTGCCAGTACCTCAGGGCCCACTGAAGCTTTCTTT. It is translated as CASTSGPTEAFF. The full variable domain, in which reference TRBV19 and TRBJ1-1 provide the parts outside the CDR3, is DGGITQSPKYLFRKEGQNVTLSCEQNLNHDAMYWYRQDPGQGLRLIYYSQIVNDFQKGDIAEGYSVSREKKESFPLTVTSAQKNPTAFYLCASTSGPTEAFFGQGTRLTVV.

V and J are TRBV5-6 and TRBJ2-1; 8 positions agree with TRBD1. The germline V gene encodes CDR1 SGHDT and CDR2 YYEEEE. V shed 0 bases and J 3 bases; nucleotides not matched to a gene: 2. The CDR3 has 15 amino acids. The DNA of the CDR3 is TGTGCCAGCAGCTTGGTTGGACAGGGCTACAATGAGCAGTTCTTC. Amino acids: CASSLVGQGYNEQFF.

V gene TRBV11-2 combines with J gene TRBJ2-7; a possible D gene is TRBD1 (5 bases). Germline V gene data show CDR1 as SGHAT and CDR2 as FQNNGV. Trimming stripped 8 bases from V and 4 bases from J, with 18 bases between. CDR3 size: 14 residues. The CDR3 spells CASCCSDSQYEQYF. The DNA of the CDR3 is TGTGCCAGCTGCTGCAGCGACAGCCAGTACGAGCAGTACTTC.